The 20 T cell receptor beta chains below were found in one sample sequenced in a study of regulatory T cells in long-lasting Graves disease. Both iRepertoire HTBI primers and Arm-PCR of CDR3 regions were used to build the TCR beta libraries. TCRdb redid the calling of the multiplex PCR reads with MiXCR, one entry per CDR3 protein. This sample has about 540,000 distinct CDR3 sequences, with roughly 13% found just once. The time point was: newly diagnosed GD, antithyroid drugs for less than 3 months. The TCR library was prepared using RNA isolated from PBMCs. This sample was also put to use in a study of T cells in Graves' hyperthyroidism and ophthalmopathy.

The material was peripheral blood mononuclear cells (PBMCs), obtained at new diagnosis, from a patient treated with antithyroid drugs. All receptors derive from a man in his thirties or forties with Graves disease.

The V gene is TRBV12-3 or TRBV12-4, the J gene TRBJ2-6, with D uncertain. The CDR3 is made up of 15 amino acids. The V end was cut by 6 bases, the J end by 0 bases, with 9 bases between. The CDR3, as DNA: TGTGCCAGCAGCTCATTCCCCTCTGGGGCCAACGTCCTGACTTTC. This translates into CASSSFPSGANVLTF.

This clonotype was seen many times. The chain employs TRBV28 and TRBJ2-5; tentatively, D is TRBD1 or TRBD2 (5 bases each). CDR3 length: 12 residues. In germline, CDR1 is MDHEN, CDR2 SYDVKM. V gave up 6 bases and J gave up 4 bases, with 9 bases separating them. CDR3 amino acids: CASSSRGETQYF. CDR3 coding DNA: TGTGCCAGCAGCTCGAGGGGAGAGACCCAGTACTTC.

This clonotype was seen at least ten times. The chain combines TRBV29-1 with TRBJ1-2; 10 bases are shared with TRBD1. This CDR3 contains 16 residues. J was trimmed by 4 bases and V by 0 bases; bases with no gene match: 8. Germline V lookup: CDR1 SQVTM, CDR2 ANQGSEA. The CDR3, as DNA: TGCAGCGTTGAAGATGGGACAGGGGAGTCGGCCTATGGCTACACCTTC. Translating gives CSVEDGTGESAYGYTF. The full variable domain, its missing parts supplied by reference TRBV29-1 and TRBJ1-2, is SAVISQKPSRDICQRGTSLTIQCQVDSQVTMMFWYRQQPGQSLTLIATANQGSEATYESGFVIDKFPISRPNLTFSTLTVSNMSPEDSSIYLCSVEDGTGESAYGYTFGSGTRLTVV.

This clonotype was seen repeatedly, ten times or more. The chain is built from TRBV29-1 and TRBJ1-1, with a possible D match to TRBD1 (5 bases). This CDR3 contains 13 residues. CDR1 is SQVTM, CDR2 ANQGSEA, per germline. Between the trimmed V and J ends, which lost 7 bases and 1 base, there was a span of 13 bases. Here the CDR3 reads CSAPRDSNTEAFF. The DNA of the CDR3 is TGCAGCGCCCCACGGGACTCGAACACTGAAGCTTTCTTT.

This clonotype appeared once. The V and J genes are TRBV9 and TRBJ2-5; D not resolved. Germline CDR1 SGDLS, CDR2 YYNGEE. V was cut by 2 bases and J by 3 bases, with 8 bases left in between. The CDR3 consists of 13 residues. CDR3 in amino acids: CASSVAGEETQYF. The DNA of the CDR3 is TGTGCCAGCAGCGTGGCTGGGGAAGAGACCCAGTACTTC.

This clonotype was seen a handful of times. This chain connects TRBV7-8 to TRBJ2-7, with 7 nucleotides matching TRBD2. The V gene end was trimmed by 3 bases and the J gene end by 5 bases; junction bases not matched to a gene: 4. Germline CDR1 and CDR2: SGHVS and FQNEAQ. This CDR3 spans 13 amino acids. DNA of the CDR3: TGTGCCAGCAGCTTGGGAGGGTACAACGAGCAGTACTTC. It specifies CASSLGGYNEQYF.

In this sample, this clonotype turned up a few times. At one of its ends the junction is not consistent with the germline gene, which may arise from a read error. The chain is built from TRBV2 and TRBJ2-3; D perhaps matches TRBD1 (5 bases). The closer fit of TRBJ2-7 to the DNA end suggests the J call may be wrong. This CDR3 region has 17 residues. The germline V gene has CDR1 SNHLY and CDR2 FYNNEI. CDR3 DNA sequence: TGCGCCAGCAGCCCGCCGACCGGCTACTTAGGGGCCTACGAGCAGTACTTC. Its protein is CASSPPTGYLGAYEQYF.

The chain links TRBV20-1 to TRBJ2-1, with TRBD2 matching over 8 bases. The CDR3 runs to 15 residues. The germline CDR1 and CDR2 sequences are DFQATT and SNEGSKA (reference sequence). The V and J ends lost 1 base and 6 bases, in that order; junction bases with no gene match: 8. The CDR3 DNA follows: TGCAGTGCTAGAGGCACTAGCGGAGGACCCAATGAGCAGTTCTTC. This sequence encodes CSARGTSGGPNEQFF.

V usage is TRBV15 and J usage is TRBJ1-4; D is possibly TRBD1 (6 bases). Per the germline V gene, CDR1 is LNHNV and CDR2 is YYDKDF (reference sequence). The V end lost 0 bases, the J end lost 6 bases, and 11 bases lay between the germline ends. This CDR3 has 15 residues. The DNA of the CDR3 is TGTGCCACCAGCAGAGAAGGGGCAGGGGATGAAAAACTGTTTTTT. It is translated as CATSREGAGDEKLFF.

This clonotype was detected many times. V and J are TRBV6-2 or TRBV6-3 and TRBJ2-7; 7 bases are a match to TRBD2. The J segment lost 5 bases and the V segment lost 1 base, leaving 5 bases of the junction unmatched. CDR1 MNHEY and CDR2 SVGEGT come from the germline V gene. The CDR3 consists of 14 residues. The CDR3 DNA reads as TGTGCCAGCAGTTACTTGACTACTAGCGACGAGCAGTACTTC. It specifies CASSYLTTSDEQYF.

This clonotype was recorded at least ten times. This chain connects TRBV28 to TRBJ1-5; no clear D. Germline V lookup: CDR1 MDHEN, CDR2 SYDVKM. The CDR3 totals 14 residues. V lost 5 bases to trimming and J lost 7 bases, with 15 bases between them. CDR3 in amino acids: CASSPSRGLQPQHF. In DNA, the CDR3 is TGTGCCAGCAGTCCCTCTCGAGGGCTGCAGCCCCAGCATTTT.

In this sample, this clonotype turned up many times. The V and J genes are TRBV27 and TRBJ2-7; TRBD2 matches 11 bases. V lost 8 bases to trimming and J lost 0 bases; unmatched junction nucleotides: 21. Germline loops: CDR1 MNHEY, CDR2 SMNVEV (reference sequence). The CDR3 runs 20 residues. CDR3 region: CASGGGIAGGSIPSSYEQYF. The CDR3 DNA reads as TGTGCCAGCGGGGGCGGCATAGCGGGAGGGTCAATACCTTCCTCCTACGAGCAGTACTTC.

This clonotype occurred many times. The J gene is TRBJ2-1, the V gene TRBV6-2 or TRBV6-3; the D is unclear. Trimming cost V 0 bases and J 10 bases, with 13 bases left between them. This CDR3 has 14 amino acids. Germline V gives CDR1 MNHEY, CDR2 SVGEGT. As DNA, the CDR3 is TGTGCCAGCAGTTACTCGAGTAGTTGGGCGGAGCAGTTCTTC. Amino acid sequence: CASSYSSSWAEQFF.

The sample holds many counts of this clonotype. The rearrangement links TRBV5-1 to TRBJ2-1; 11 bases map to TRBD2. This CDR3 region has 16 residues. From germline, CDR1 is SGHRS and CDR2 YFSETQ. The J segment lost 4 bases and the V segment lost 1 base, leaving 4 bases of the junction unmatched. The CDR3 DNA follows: TGCGCCAGCAGCTTGCCAGGGACTAGCGGTTACAATGAGCAGTTCTTC. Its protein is CASSLPGTSGYNEQFF.

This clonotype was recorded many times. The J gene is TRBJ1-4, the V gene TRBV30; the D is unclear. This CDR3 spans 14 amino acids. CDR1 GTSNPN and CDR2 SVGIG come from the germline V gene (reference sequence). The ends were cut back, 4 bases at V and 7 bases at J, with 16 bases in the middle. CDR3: CAWTLTAGAEKLFF. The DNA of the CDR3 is TGTGCCTGGACCCTTACTGCGGGAGCTGAAAAACTGTTTTTT.

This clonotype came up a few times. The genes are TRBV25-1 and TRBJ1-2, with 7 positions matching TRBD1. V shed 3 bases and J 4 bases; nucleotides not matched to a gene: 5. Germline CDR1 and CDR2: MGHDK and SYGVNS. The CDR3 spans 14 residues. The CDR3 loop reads CASSEPGTAYGYTF. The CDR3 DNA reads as TGTGCCAGCAGTGAGCCCGGGACAGCCTATGGCTACACCTTC.

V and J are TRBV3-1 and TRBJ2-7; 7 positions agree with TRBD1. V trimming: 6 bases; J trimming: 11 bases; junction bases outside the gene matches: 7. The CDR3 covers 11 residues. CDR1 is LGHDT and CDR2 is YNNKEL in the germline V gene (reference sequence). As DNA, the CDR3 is TGTGCCAGCAGGGATCGGACAGGAAAGTACTTC. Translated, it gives CASRDRTGKYF.

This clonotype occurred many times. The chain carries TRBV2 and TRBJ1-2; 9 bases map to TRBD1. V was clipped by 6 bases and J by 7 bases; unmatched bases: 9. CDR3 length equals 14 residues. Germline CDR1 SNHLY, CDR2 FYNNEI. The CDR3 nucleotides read TGTGCCAGCAGAGCGGAACAGGGGGCTGGTGGCTACACCTTC. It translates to CASRAEQGAGGYTF.

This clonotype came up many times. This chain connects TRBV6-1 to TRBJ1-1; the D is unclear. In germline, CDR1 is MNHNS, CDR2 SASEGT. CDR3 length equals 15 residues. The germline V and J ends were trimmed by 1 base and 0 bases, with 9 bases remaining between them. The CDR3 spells CASSEGGVMNTEAFF. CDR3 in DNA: TGTGCCAGCAGTGAAGGTGGGGTTATGAACACTGAAGCTTTCTTT.

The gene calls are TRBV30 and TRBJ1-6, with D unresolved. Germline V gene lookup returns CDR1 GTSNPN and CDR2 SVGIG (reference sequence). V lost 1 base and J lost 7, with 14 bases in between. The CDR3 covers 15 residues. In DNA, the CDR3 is TGTGCCTGGAGTGAAGGGCTACCCAAAAATTCACCCCTCCACTTT. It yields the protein CAWSEGLPKNSPLHF.